This is a list of T cell receptor beta chains from one sample in a study of Ad26.COV2.S vaccination and SARS-CoV-2 variants. Sequenced by immunoSEQ multiplex PCR; TCRdb stores in-frame clones only, minus some. The table has some 460,000 clones, 89% seen once. Sample: peripheral blood, taken in a trial of Ad26.COV2.S vaccine versus placebo. The source of these receptors is a person between 18 and 60 years old who received the Ad26.COV2.S COVID-19 vaccine or a placebo. Each CDR3 is given with its conserved first and last residue. Each record gives: J gene, V gene, CDR3 protein.

TRBJ1-2	TRBV27	CASSPRTGQGNGYTF
TRBJ2-3	TRBV5-1	CASSFTDTQYF
TRBJ2-3	TRBV6-2/TRBV6-3	CASSYGFPTDTQYF
TRBJ2-1	TRBV7-6	CASSLVPGLAGGPAHNEQFF
TRBJ2-1	TRBV28	CASGVGREVEFF
TRBJ2-7	TRBV5-5	CASSLSPGYEQYF
TRBJ2-3	TRBV27	CASRSGAGEGTDTQYF
TRBJ2-2	TRBV3-1/TRBV3-2	CASSQVRTATGELFF
TRBJ1-3	TRBV7-9	CASRPPGQGEPSGNTIYF
TRBJ2-7	TRBV7-2	CASSLTSGGISEQYF
TRBJ1-3	TRBV9	CASSVEPSGNTIYF
TRBJ2-7	TRBV29-1	CSVMRTGEQYF
TRBJ1-1	TRBV5-4	CASSWGAGVNTEAFF
TRBJ2-7	TRBV20-1	CSASSADHGEQYF
TRBJ1-1	TRBV18	CASSPNTEAFF
TRBJ2-1	TRBV19	CASSMGQSSYNEQFF
TRBJ1-1	TRBV18	CASLHDQNTEAFF
TRBJ2-3	TRBV6-4	CASSEGRTSDTSDTQYF
TRBJ2-4	TRBV14	CASSQPGLSLYF
TRBJ1-5	TRBV27	CASSFDSNQPQHF
TRBJ1-1	TRBV7-8	CASSRIKVDGMNTEAFF
TRBJ2-1	TRBV6-5	CASSYSSSGGRGEQFF
TRBJ1-2	TRBV4-3	CASSQARSREYYGYTF
TRBJ2-7	TRBV5-5	CASSTGVGSYEQYF